What follows describes a single T cell receptor beta chain. These data come from a study of T cell changes during pregnancy in multiple sclerosis. Using immunoSEQ multiplex PCR, the repertoire was profiled, and TCRdb retains in-frame clones only, with some absent. Among around 78,000 clones listed, about 92% were seen once. Germline V gene sequence: CDR1 SGHNT, CDR2 YYREEE (reference sequence). V lost 5 bases, J lost 0 bases, and 1 base stayed unmatched. CDR3 length: 13 residues. The sample was peripheral blood, taken in the second trimester of pregnancy. The source is a female donor with multiple sclerosis, enrolled in a pregnancy study. This chain uses TRBV5-4 with TRBJ2-5; 7 bases align to TRBD1. The CDR3: CASRQGNQETQYF. The CDR3 coding sequence is TGTGCCAGCAGACAGGGGAACCAAGAGACCCAGTACTTC.